This TCR beta chain was recorded in a study of OX40 agonist ivuxolimab in advanced cancers. Study-wide points: Nonresponders, in some cases, also had low normalized T-cell clonal expansion. Among T cells, CD8+ cells averaged more expanded clones than CD4+ cells. Partly responding patients at 0.1-3.0 mg/kg showed some of the smallest clonal expansion.

Turning to this clone: Its specificity is not known. Other DNA sequences from this sample encode an identical CDR3 as well.

Method: immunoSEQ multiplex PCR; TCRdb's copy keeps in-frame clones and lacks some. The table shows 55,000 to 90,000 clones, with roughly 80% occurring only once. The CDR3 covers 13 residues. The ends were cut back, 4 bases at V and 1 base at J, with 6 bases in the middle. Looked up from germline, CDR1 is SGHKS and CDR2 is YYEKEE (reference sequence). The source was CD4+ or CD8+ T cells sorted from blood, collected in a trial of the OX40 agonist ivuxolimab. The V gene is TRBV5-5, the J gene TRBJ1-5; no clear D. This clonotype was sampled from an adult with an advanced solid tumor such as melanoma, head and neck, liver or kidney cancer. The CDR3 protein is CASSRDSNQPQHF. Written as DNA, the CDR3 is TGTGCCAGCAGCAGAGACAGCAATCAGCCCCAGCATTTT. Filled out from reference TRBV5-5 and TRBJ1-5, the complete variable domain reads DAGVTQSPTHLIKTRGQQVTLRCSPISGHKSVSWYQQVLGQGPQFIFQYYEKEERGRGNFPDRFSARQFPNYSSELNVNALLLGDSALYLCASSRDSNQPQHFGDGTRLSIL.